This T cell receptor (beta chain) was retrieved from a study of blood T cell repertoires in COVID-19. Study-level information: COVID-19 samples from acute and convalescent phases originated in the United States, Italy and Spain. Nucleic acid was either cDNA or gDNA, and it came from T cells, B-cell-depleted T cells, or PBMCs.

Per germline, CDR1 MNHEY and CDR2 SVGAGI. The ends were cut back, 8 bases at V and 3 bases at J, with 14 bases in the middle. The CDR3 consists of 14 residues. Authors' data handling: For nucleated cells, counts were estimated from reference gene primer amplification. Method: immunoSEQ multiplex PCR; TCRdb's copy keeps in-frame clones and lacks some. V and J calls plus clone size are reproduced from that table; the DNA served to infer D and trimming. The sample consists of over 90,000 clones, over 65% of them appearing once. The rearrangement uses TRBV6-5 and TRBJ2-4, with TRBD1 as a possible D gene (6 bases). The sequenced sample was peripheral blood. This clonotype was sampled from a human donor in a cohort sampled during active COVID-19. As DNA, the CDR3 is TGTGCCAGCGGAACAGGGCCAGGCAAAAACATTCAGTACTTC. Protein product: CASGTGPGKNIQYF.